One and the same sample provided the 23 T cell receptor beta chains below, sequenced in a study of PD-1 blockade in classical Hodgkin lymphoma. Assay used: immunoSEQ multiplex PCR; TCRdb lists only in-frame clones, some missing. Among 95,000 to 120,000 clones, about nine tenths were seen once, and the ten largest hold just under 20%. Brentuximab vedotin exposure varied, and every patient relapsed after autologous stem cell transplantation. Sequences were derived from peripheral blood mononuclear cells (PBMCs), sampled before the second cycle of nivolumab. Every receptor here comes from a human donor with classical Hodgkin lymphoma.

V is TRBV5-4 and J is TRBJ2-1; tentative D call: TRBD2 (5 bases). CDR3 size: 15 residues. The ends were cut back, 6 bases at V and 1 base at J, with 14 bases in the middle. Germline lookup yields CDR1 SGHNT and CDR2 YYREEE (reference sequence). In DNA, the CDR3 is TGTGCCAGCACCTTAGAGCGAGGGTCCTACAATGAGCAGTTCTTC. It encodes CASTLERGSYNEQFF.

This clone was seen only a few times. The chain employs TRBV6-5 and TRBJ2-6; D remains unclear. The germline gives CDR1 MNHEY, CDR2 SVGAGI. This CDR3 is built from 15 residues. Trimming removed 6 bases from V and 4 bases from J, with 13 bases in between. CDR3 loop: CASSISVSGANVLTF. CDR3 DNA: TGTGCCAGCAGCATCAGTGTCTCCGGGGCCAACGTCCTGACTTTC.

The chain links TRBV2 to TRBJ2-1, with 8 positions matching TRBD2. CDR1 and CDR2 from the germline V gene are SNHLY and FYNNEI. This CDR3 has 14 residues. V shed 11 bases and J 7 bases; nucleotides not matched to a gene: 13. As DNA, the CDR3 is TGTGCCCACGTCCGGGAGGGCCTAGAGAATGAGCAGTTCTTC. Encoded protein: CAHVREGLENEQFF.

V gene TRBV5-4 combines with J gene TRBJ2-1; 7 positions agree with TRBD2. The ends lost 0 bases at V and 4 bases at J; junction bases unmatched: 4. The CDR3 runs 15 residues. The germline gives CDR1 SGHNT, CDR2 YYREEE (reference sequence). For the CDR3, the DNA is TGTGCCAGCAGCTTGGACGGGGGGAGTTACAATGAGCAGTTCTTC. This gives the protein CASSLDGGSYNEQFF.

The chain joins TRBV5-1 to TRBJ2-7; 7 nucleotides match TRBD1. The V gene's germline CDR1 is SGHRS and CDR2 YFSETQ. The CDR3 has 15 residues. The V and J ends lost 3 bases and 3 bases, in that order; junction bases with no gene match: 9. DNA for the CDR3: TGCGCCAGCAGCTCCCAAGGGACAGCTATCTACGAGCAGTACTTC. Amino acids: CASSSQGTAIYEQYF.

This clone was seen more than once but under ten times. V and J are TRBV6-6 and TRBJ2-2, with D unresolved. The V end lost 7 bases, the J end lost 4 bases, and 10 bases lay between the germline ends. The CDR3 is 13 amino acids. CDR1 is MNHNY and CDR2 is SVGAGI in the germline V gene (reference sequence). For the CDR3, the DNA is TGTGCCAGCACCGAGAGTAGCACCGGGGAGCTGTTTTTT. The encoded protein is CASTESSTGELFF.

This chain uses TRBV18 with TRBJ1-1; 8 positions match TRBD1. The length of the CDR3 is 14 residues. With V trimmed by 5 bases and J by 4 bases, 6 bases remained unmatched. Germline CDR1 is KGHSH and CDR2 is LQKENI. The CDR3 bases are TGTGCCAGCTCAACGACAGGGGTCGGCACTGAAGCTTTCTTT. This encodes CASSTTGVGTEAFF.

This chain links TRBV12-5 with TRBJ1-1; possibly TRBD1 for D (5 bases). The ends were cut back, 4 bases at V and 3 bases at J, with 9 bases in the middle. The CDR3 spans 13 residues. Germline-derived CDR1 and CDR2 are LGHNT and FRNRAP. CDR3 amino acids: CASGSQGYTEAFF. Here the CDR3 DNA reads TGTGCTAGTGGTTCCCAGGGCTACACTGAAGCTTTCTTT.

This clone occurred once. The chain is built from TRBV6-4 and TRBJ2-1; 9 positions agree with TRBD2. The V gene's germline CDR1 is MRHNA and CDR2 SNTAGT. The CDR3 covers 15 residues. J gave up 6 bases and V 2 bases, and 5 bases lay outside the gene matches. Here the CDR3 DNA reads TGTGCCAGCAGTGACAGTCCTAGCGGGATCAATGAGCAGTTCTTC. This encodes CASSDSPSGINEQFF.

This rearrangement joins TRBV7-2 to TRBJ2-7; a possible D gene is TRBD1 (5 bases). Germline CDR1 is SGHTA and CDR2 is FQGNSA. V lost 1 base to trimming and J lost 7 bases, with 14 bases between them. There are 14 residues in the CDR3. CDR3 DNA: TGTGCCAGCAGCTTAGGTGCAGGGCTTGATGAGCAGTACTTC. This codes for CASSLGAGLDEQYF. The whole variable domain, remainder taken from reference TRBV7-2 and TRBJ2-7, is GAGVSQSPSNKVTEKGKDVELRCDPISGHTALYWYRQSLGQGLEFLIYFQGNSAPDKSGLPSDRFSAERTGGSVSTLTIQRTQQEDSAVYLCASSLGAGLDEQYFGPGTRLTVT.

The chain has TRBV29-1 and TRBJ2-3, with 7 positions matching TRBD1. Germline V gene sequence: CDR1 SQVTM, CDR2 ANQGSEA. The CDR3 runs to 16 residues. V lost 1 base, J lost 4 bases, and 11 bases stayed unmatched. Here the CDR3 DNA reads TGCAGCGTTGAAGGGCGGACAGGATCCACACCAGATACGCAGTATTTT. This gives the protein CSVEGRTGSTPDTQYF.

DNA of the CDR3: TGCGCCAGCAGCCAAGGGACAGGGGCGGGCCGGACAGATACGCAGTATTTT. This codes for CASSQGTGAGRTDTQYF. The chain links TRBV4-3 to TRBJ2-3, with TRBD1 identical over 9 bases. The CDR3 has 17 amino acids. With 1 base clipped from V and 3 bases from J, the junction kept 8 bases outside the gene matches. CDR1 and CDR2 from the germline V gene are LGHNA and YSLEER.

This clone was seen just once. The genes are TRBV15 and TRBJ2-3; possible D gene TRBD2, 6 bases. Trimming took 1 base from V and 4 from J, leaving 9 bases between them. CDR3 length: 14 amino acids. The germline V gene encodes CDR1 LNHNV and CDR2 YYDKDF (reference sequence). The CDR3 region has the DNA TGTGCCACCAGCAGAGTGGGGGGATCAGATACGCAGTATTTT. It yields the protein CATSRVGGSDTQYF.

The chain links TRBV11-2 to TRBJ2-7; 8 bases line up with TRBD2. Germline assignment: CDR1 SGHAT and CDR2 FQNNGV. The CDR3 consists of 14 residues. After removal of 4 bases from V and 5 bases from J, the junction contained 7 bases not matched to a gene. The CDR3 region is CASSYSGKGNEQYF. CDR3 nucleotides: TGTGCCAGCAGCTATAGCGGGAAGGGAAACGAGCAGTACTTC. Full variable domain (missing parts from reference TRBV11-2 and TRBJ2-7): EAGVAQSPRYKIIEKRQSVAFWCNPISGHATLYWYQQILGQGPKLLIQFQNNGVVDDSQLPKDRFSAERLKGVDSTLKIQPAKLEDSAVYLCASSYSGKGNEQYFGPGTRLTVT.

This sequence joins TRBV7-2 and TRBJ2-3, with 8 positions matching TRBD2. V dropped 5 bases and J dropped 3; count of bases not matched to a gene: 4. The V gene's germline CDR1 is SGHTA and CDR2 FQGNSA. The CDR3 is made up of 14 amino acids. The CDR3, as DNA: TGTGCCAGCAGCCTTAGCGGGACAACAGATACGCAGTATTTT. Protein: CASSLSGTTDTQYF.

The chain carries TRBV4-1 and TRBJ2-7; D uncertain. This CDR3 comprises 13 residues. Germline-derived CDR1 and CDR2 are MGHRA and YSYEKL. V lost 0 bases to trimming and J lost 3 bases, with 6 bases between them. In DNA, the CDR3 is TGCGCCAGCAGCCAAGAAAGCTACTACGAGCAGTACTTC. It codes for CASSQESYYEQYF.

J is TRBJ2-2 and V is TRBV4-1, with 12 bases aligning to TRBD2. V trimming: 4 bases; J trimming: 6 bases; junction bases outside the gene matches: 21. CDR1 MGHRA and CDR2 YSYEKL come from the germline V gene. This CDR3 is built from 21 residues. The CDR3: CASSPGPRLAGALDESGELFF. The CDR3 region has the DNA TGCGCCAGCAGCCCCGGGCCAAGACTAGCGGGGGCATTAGACGAATCCGGGGAGCTGTTTTTT.

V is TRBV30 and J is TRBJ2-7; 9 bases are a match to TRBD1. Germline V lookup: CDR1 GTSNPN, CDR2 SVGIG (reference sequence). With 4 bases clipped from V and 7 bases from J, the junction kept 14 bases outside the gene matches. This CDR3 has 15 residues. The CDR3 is CAWNLKSGTGREQYF. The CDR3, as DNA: TGTGCCTGGAACCTTAAAAGCGGGACAGGGCGTGAGCAGTACTTC. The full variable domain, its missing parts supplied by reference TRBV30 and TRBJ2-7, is SQTIHQWPATLVQPVGSPLSLECTVEGTSNPNLYWYRQAAGRGLQLLFYSVGIGQISSEVPQNLSASRPQDRQFILSSKKLLLSDSGFYLCAWNLKSGTGREQYFGPGTRLTVT.

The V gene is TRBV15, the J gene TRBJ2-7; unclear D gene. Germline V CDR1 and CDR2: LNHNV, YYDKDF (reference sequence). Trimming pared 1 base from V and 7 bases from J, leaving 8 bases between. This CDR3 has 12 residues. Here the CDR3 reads CATSRALGEQYF. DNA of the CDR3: TGTGCCACCAGCAGAGCTCTGGGTGAGCAGTACTTC.

This CDR3 is CASSSPTSGRTQETQYF. The CDR3 DNA reads TGTGCCAGCAGCTCCCCCACTAGCGGGAGGACCCAAGAGACCCAGTACTTC. The rearrangement uses TRBV5-8 and TRBJ2-5; 12 positions agree with TRBD2. Germline V gives CDR1 SGHTS, CDR2 YDEGEE. J lost 1 base, V lost 3 bases, and 7 bases had no gene match. CDR3 length: 17 amino acids.

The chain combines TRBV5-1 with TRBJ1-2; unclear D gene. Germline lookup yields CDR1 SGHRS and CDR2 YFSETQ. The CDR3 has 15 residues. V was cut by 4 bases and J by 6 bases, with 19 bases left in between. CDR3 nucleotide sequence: TGCGCCAGCAGCCGATCATCCTCAGGTATCGATGGCTACACCTTC. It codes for CASSRSSSGIDGYTF.

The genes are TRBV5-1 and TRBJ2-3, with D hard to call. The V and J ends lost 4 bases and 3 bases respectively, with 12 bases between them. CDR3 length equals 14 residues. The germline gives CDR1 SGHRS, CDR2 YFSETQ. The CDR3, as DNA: TGCGCCAGCAGCCCCCGTGGCCCGACAGATACGCAGTATTTT. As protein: CASSPRGPTDTQYF.

CDR3 sequence reads: CASSLPGSLRDTQYF. CDR3 sequence (DNA): TGTGCCAGCAGCCTACCGGGAAGCCTACGCGATACGCAGTATTTT. The chain is built from TRBV9 and TRBJ2-3; weak D call: TRBD2 (5 bases). This CDR3 spans 15 amino acids. The V end lost 4 bases, the J end lost 6 bases, and 18 bases lay between the germline ends. CDR1 is SGDLS, CDR2 YYNGEE, per germline.